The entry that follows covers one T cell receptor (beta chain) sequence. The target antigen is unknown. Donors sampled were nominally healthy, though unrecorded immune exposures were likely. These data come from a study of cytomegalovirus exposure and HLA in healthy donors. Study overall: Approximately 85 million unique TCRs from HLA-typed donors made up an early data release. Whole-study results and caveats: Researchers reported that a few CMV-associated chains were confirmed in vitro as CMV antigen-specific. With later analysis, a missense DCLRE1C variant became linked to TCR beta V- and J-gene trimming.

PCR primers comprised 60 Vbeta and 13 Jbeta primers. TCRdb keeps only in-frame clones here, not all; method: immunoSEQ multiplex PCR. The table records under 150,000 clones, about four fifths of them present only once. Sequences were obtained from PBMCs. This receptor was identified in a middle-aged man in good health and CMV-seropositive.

The CDR3 DNA reads as TGTGCCATCAGTGAGTCACCGGGACAGGGGAATGGCTACACCTTC. Amino acid sequence: CAISESPGQGNGYTF. The rearrangement links TRBV10-3 to TRBJ1-2, with 10 bases lining up with TRBD1. This CDR3 region has 15 residues. Germline V gene sequence: CDR1 ENHRY, CDR2 SYGVKD. After removal of 0 bases from V and 6 bases from J, the junction contained 4 bases not matched to a gene.